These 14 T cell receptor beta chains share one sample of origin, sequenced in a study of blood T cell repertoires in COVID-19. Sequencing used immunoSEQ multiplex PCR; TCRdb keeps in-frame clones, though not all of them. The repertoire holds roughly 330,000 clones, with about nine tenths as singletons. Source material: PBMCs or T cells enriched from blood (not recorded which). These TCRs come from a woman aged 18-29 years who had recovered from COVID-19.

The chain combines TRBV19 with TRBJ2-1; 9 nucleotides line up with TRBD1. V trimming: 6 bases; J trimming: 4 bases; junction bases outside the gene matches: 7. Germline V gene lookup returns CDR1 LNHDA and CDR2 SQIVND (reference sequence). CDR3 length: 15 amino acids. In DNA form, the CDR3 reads TGTGCCAGTAGACCCGGGACAGGGAATTACAATGAGCAGTTCTTC. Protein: CASRPGTGNYNEQFF.

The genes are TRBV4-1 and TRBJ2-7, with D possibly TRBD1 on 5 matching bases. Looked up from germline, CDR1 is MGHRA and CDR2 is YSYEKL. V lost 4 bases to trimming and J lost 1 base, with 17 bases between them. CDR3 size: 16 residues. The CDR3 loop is CASSLQGAPASYEQYF. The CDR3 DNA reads TGCGCCAGCAGCCTTCAAGGGGCACCTGCATCCTACGAGCAGTACTTC.

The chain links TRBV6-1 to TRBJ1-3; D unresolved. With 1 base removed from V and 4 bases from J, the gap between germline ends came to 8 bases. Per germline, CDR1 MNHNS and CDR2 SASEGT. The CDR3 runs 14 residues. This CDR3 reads CASSEGADGNTIYF. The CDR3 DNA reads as TGTGCCAGCAGTGAAGGGGCCGACGGAAACACCATATATTTT.

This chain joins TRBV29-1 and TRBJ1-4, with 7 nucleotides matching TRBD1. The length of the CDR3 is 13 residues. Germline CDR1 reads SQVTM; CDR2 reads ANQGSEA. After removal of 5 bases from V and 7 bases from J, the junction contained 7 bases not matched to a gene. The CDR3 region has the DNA TGCAGCGTTCCCGGGACAGTAGGTGAAAAACTGTTTTTT. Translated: CSVPGTVGEKLFF.

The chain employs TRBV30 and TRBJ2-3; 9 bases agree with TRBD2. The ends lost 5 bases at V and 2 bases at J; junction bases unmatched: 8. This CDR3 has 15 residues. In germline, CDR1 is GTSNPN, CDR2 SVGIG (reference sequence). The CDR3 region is CAWALAGRPTDTQYF. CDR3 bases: TGTGCCTGGGCCCTAGCGGGACGACCCACAGATACGCAGTATTTT.

The CDR3 DNA sequence: TGTGCCTGGAGTAAAAAGGGGTCCAGCACAGATACGCAGTATTTT. This gives the protein CAWSKKGSSTDTQYF. The V gene is TRBV30, the J gene TRBJ2-3; D is perhaps TRBD1 (5 bases). The CDR3 contains 15 residues. Trimming took off 2 bases at V and 0 bases at J, with 12 bases between the two ends. Germline V gene sequence: CDR1 GTSNPN, CDR2 SVGIG (reference sequence).

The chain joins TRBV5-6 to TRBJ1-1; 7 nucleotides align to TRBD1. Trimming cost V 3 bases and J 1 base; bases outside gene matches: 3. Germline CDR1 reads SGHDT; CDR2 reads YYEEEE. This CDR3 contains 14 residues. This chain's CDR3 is CASSYGQANTEAFF. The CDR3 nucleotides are TGTGCCAGCAGCTACGGACAGGCGAACACTGAAGCTTTCTTT.

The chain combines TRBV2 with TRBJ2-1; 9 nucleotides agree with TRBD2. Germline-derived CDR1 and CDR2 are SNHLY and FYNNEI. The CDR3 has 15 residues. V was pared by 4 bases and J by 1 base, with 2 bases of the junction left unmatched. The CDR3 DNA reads TGTGCCAGCAGTGGGGGACTAGCTTCCTACAATGAGCAGTTCTTC. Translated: CASSGGLASYNEQFF. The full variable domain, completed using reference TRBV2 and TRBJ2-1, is EPEVTQTPSHQVTQMGQEVILRCVPISNHLYFYWYRQILGQKVEFLVSFYNNEISEKSEIFDDQFSVERPDGSNFTLKIRSTKLEDSAMYFCASSGGLASYNEQFFGPGTRLTVL.

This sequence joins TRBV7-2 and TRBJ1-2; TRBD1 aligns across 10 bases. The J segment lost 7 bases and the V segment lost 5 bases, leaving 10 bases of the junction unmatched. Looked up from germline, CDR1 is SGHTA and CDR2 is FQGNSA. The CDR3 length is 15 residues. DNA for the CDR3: TGTGCCAGCAGCCCGGGACAGGGGAGTCAATTTGGCTACACCTTC. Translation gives CASSPGQGSQFGYTF.

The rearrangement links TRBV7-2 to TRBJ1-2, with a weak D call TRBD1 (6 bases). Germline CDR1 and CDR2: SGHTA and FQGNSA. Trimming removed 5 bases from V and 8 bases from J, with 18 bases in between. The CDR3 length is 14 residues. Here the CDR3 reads CASSTPGGLGGYTF. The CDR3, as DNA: TGTGCCAGCAGCACCCCGGGGGGCTTGGGAGGCTACACCTTC.

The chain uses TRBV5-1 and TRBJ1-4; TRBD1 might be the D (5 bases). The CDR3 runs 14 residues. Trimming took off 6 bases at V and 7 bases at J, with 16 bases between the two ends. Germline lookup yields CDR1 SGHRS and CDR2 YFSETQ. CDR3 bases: TGCGCCAGCAACATGCGGGGGGGACCTGAAAAACTGTTTTTT. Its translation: CASNMRGGPEKLFF.

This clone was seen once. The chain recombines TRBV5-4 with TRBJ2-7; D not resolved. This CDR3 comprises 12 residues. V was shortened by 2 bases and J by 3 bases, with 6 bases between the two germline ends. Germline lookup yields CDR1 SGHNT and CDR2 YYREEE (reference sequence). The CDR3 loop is CASSLNFYEQYF. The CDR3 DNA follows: TGTGCCAGCAGCTTAAACTTCTACGAGCAGTACTTC.

The CDR3 sequence: CASTIRGGNEQFF. The DNA for the CDR3 is TGTGCCAGCACTATTCGAGGGGGCAATGAGCAGTTCTTC. The chain couples TRBV28 to TRBJ2-1; weak D call: TRBD1 (6 bases). From germline, CDR1 is MDHEN and CDR2 SYDVKM. This CDR3 spans 13 amino acids. V lost 7 bases and J lost 6, with 13 bases in between.

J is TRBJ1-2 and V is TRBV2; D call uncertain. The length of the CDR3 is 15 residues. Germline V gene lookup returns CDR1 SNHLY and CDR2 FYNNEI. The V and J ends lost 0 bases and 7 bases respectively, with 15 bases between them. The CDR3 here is CASSEALRGQSGYTF. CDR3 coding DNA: TGTGCCAGCAGTGAAGCGCTTCGAGGGCAGAGTGGCTACACCTTC. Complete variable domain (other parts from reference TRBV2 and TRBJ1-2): EPEVTQTPSHQVTQMGQEVILRCVPISNHLYFYWYRQILGQKVEFLVSFYNNEISEKSEIFDDQFSVERPDGSNFTLKIRSTKLEDSAMYFCASSEALRGQSGYTFGSGTRLTVV.